This T cell receptor beta chain was sequenced in a study of T cell responses to AZD1222 COVID-19 vaccine. Assay used: immunoSEQ multiplex PCR; TCRdb lists only in-frame clones, some missing. The profile shows around 100,000 clones, 88% of them singletons. The germline V and J ends were trimmed by 3 bases and 0 bases, with 12 bases remaining between them. The CDR3 is made up of 16 amino acids. The V gene's germline CDR1 is KGHSH and CDR2 LQKENI. This clone was detected once. The antigen is undetermined. Study-level points and caveats: Reports say nearly half of spike-specific TCRs go after unmutated variant regions. Donors were largely white British and mainly female; clonal diversity was possibly underestimated.

The TCR was taken from an adult in good health. Here the sequenced sample was peripheral blood, taken on day 0 of AZD1222 vaccination. The rearrangement joins TRBV18 to TRBJ1-3; D unclear. The CDR3 DNA is TGTGCCAGCTCACCCTCCGGGCTGAGCTCTGGAAACACCATATATTTT. This gives the protein CASSPSGLSSGNTIYF.